This T cell receptor beta chain was captured by sequencing in a study of T cells in Graves' hyperthyroidism and ophthalmopathy. The study, taken as a whole, reports: It was a median 6.5 months before onset that the model predicted ophthalmopathy. In blood, most of the thyroid clonotypes expanded above 0.001 were also present.

RNA transcripts gave rise to amplified TCR beta CDR3 regions. The HTBI primer set served for first-round RT-PCR of the TCR CDR3. MiXCR, applied by TCRdb to the multiplex PCR reads, yields one record per CDR3 protein. This table holds 480,000 or so distinct CDR3 sequences, over 35% found once. This clonotype was detected ten times or more. Its antigen is undetermined. Diagnostic decisions used clinical symptoms, serum thyroxine and TRAb, thyroid ultrasound and orbital computed tomography. This CDR3 has 15 amino acids. Germline CDR1 and CDR2: SGHDT and YYEEEE. The J segment lost 4 bases and the V segment lost 4 bases, leaving 8 bases of the junction unmatched.

This chain links TRBV5-6 with TRBJ1-2; TRBD1 aligns across 9 bases. The TCR sequence derives from an adult woman with Graves' disease, either hyperthyroidism or ophthalmopathy (not recorded which). The material sequenced was peripheral blood or thyroid tissue (not recorded which). For the CDR3, the DNA is TGTGCCAGCAGCCTCAAACAGGGGGCTTTCTATGGCTACACCTTC. Encoded protein: CASSLKQGAFYGYTF.